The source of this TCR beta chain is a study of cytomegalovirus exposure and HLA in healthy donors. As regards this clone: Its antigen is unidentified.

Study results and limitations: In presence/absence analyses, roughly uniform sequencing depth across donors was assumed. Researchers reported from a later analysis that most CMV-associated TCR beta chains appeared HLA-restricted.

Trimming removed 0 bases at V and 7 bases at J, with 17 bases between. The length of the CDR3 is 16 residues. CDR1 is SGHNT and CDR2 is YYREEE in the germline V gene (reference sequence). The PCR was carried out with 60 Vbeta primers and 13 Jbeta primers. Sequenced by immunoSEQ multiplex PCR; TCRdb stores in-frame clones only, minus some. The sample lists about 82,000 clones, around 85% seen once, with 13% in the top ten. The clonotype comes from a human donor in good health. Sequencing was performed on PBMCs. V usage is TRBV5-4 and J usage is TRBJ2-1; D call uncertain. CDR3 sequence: CASSLGQAMSTNEQFF. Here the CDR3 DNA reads TGTGCCAGCAGCTTGGGGCAGGCCATGTCAACTAATGAGCAGTTCTTC.